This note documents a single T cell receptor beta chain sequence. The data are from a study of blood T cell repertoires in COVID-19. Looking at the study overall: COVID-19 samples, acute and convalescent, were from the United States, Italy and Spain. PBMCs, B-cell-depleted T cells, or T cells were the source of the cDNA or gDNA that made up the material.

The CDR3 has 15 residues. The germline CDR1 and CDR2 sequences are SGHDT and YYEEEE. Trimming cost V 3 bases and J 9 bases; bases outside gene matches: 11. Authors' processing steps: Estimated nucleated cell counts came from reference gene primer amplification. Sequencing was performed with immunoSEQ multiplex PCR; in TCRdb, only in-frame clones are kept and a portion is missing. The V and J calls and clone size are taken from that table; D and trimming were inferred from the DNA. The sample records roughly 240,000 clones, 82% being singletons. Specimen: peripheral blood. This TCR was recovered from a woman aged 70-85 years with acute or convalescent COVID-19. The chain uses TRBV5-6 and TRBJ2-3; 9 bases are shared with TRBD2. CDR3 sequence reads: CASSSGTSHRSTQYF. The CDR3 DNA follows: TGTGCCAGCAGCTCCGGGACTAGCCACCGGAGCACGCAGTATTTT.